Only a few counts were recorded for the clone carrying this TCR beta chain. What it recognizes is unknown. A sample-barcoded 5' primer and a J-beta primer mix were used in a second PCR of about 7 to 12 cycles. TCRdb processed the 5' RACE reads anew with MiXCR; each CDR3 protein has one entry. The sample includes about 1.8 million distinct CDR3 sequences, around 50% of them seen just once. This sample was taken from a study of blood T cells in healthy people across ages. Regarding the study as a whole: In these data, TCR beta diversity tracked strongly with naive T cell percentage. PBMC samples, being unsorted, prevented any conclusive comparison of naive and antigen-experienced cells.

The CDR3 is made up of 13 amino acids. Germline V gene lookup returns CDR1 DFQATT and CDR2 SNEGSKA (reference sequence). V lost 3 bases and J lost 5, with 13 bases in between. The receptor's source is a middle-aged woman in good health. Sequencing was performed on blood. The chain uses TRBV20-1 and TRBJ2-5; the D gene is possibly TRBD2 (5 bases). In nucleotides, the CDR3 is TGCAGTGCTAGGTTCATGGGAGCGGAGACCCAGTACTTC. Amino acid sequence: CSARFMGAETQYF.